The 18 T cell receptor beta chains below all came from one sample that was sequenced in a study of CD8 T cells in ankylosing spondylitis. Notes on the study in general: A TCR beta motif made of fewer than ten highly homologous variants seemed typical of ankylosing spondylitis blood.

No cognate antigen is known for these TCRs. TCRdb passed the 5' RACE reads through MiXCR, listing each CDR3 protein once. The data show about 540,000 distinct CDR3 sequences, with roughly 12% seen just once and under 7.5% held by the top ten. What was sequenced was blood, either unsorted or a sorted T cell fraction (not recorded which). The receptors derive from a male donor with ankylosing spondylitis.

This clonotype appeared a few times. V is TRBV3-1 and J is TRBJ2-7, with D tentatively TRBD1 or TRBD2 (6 bases each). CDR1 is LGHDT and CDR2 is YNNKEL in the germline V gene (reference sequence). CDR3 length: 14 amino acids. V was shortened by 4 bases and J by 5 bases, with 15 bases between the two germline ends. CDR3 nucleotides: TGTGCCAGCAGCCCGAGGGGGAGGTCCCACGAGCAGTACTTC. Its translation is CASSPRGRSHEQYF.

The chain is built from TRBV24-1 and TRBJ2-7; 13 bases map to TRBD2. J lost 3 bases, V lost 2 bases, and 3 bases had no gene match. The CDR3 covers 16 residues. The germline gives CDR1 KGHDR, CDR2 SFDVKD. CDR3 bases: TGTGCCACCAGTGATTCCCGACTAGCGGGAGGCTACGAGCAGTACTTC. Protein sequence: CATSDSRLAGGYEQYF.

This clonotype was detected a few times. The chain couples TRBV15 to TRBJ2-3; 8 bases align to TRBD1. Trimming removed 4 bases from V and 2 bases from J; junction bases left unmatched: 8. CDR3 size: 16 residues. Per germline, CDR1 LNHNV and CDR2 YYDKDF (reference sequence). The CDR3 bases are TGTGCCACCAGCATTAGCCTGGACAGGGACACAGATACGCAGTATTTT. Protein: CATSISLDRDTDTQYF.

This clonotype was seen at least ten times. This chain joins TRBV18 and TRBJ2-5; D not certain. Trimming removed 5 bases at V and 1 base at J, with 5 bases between. From germline, CDR1 is KGHSH and CDR2 LQKENI. The CDR3 is made up of 12 amino acids. CDR3 DNA: TGTGCCAGCTCATCGTCCCAAGAGACCCAGTACTTC. Translated, it gives CASSSSQETQYF.

The chain has TRBV11-2 and TRBJ1-3; D not certain. Germline V gene sequence: CDR1 SGHAT, CDR2 FQNNGV. The CDR3 is 16 residues long. V lost 5 bases to trimming and J lost 8 bases, with 22 bases between them. Here the CDR3 reads CASSARLRGFGDTIYF. The CDR3 DNA reads TGTGCCAGCAGCGCCCGCCTCCGGGGTTTCGGAGACACCATATATTTT. The full variable domain, completed using reference TRBV11-2 and TRBJ1-3, is EAGVAQSPRYKIIEKRQSVAFWCNPISGHATLYWYQQILGQGPKLLIQFQNNGVVDDSQLPKDRFSAERLKGVDSTLKIQPAKLEDSAVYLCASSARLRGFGDTIYFGEGSWLTVV.

This clonotype turned up a few times. The chain employs TRBV11-1 and TRBJ1-1; TRBD1 is a possible D gene (6 bases). With 3 bases removed from V and 5 bases from J, the gap between germline ends came to 25 bases. The germline V gene has CDR1 SGHAT and CDR2 FQDESV (reference sequence). This CDR3 has 18 amino acids. CDR3 sequence reads: CASSFTGGVQNRGTEAFF. CDR3 in DNA: TGTGCCAGCAGCTTTACGGGCGGGGTCCAGAATAGGGGGACTGAAGCTTTCTTT. Based on the CDR3 plus reference TRBV11-1 and TRBJ1-1, the full variable domain is EAEVAQSPRYKITEKSQAVAFWCDPISGHATLYWYRQILGQGPELLVQFQDESVVDDSQLPKDRFSAERLKGVDSTLKIQPAELGDSAMYLCASSFTGGVQNRGTEAFFGQGTRLTVV.

The gene calls are TRBV12-3 or TRBV12-4 and TRBJ1-1; D might be TRBD1 (5 bases). V was pared by 2 bases and J by 4 bases, with 11 bases between. The CDR3 consists of 14 residues. The CDR3 nucleotides are TGTGCCAGCAGTTTAAGAGGGGCGACCACTGAAGCTTTCTTT. Translating it yields CASSLRGATTEAFF.

The chain recombines TRBV7-8 with TRBJ2-3; D unclear. The CDR3 sequence is 14 residues long. Trimming pared 3 bases from V and 2 bases from J, leaving 9 bases between. Per the germline V gene, CDR1 is SGHVS and CDR2 is FQNEAQ. The CDR3 DNA sequence: TGTGCCAGCAGCTTTCCAACCAACACAGATACGCAGTATTTT. Its translation is CASSFPTNTDTQYF.

This clonotype was observed a handful of times. The chain combines TRBV19 with TRBJ2-5, with 10 bases that match TRBD1. V was clipped by 7 bases and J by 7 bases; unmatched bases: 12. The CDR3 extends over 15 amino acids. Per germline, CDR1 LNHDA and CDR2 SQIVND (reference sequence). For the CDR3, the DNA is TGTGCCAGTATCCCGACAGGGGGCTTCCCGGGGACCCAGTACTTC. This codes for CASIPTGGFPGTQYF.

The V gene is TRBV30, the J gene TRBJ2-5, with 9 bases aligning to TRBD1. V lost 2 bases, J lost 5 bases, and 6 bases stayed unmatched. This CDR3 has 14 amino acids. In germline, CDR1 is GTSNPN, CDR2 SVGIG (reference sequence). This CDR3 is CAWSTTGGSETQYF. Written as DNA, the CDR3 is TGTGCCTGGAGTACTACAGGGGGCTCGGAGACCCAGTACTTC. The full variable domain, with the rest looked up from reference TRBV30 and TRBJ2-5, is SQTIHQWPATLVQPVGSPLSLECTVEGTSNPNLYWYRQAAGRGLQLLFYSVGIGQISSEVPQNLSASRPQDRQFILSSKKLLLSDSGFYLCAWSTTGGSETQYFGPGTRLLVL.

This clonotype showed up many times. The genes are TRBV12-3 or TRBV12-4 and TRBJ2-5; TRBD1 agrees at 12 bases. The CDR3 extends over 16 amino acids. With 6 bases clipped from V and 2 bases from J, the junction kept 7 bases outside the gene matches. CDR3 loop: CASRGQGASLQETQYF. The CDR3 bases are TGTGCCAGCAGGGGACAGGGGGCATCACTTCAAGAGACCCAGTACTTC.

J is TRBJ1-5 and V is TRBV5-1; possible D gene TRBD1, 5 bases. Germline loops: CDR1 SGHRS, CDR2 YFSETQ. Trimming took off 1 base at V and 7 bases at J, with 15 bases between the two ends. This CDR3 is built from 15 residues. The CDR3 here is CASSLWGRDGQPQHF. The CDR3 DNA is TGCGCCAGCAGCTTGTGGGGCAGGGATGGGCAGCCCCAGCATTTT.

This chain joins TRBV10-3 and TRBJ1-1, with TRBD1 matching 7 bases. The CDR3 sequence is 15 residues long. Germline loops: CDR1 ENHRY, CDR2 SYGVKD. V was clipped by 4 bases and J by 1 base; unmatched bases: 6. For the CDR3, the DNA is TGTGCCATCAGTGGGCCAGACAGGGCGAACACTGAAGCTTTCTTT. Amino acids: CAISGPDRANTEAFF.

This clonotype was observed a handful of times. The V call is TRBV20-1, the J call TRBJ2-1, with TRBD1 matching over 7 bases. The CDR3 totals 15 residues. V gave up 6 bases and J gave up 1 base; unmatched junction bases: 9. Per germline, CDR1 DFQATT and CDR2 SNEGSKA (reference sequence). CDR3 coding DNA: TGCAGTGCCTCTACAGGGGTAGCGTCCTACAATGAGCAGTTCTTC. Translating gives CSASTGVASYNEQFF.

This chain joins TRBV2 and TRBJ2-3; no reliable D call. The CDR3 sequence is 10 residues long. The V and J ends lost 8 bases and 4 bases respectively, with 4 bases between them. Germline CDR1 SNHLY, CDR2 FYNNEI. Here the CDR3 reads CASPSDTQYF. CDR3 in DNA: TGTGCCAGCCCATCAGATACGCAGTATTTT.

The chain has TRBV5-1 and TRBJ1-5, with a weak D call TRBD1 (5 bases). The length of the CDR3 is 14 residues. Per the germline V gene, CDR1 is SGHRS and CDR2 is YFSETQ. The V end lost 0 bases, the J end lost 6 bases, and 10 bases lay between the germline ends. CDR3 sequence (DNA): TGCGCCAGCAGCTTGGCGGGGGAGGGTCAGCCCCAGCATTTT. Translation: CASSLAGEGQPQHF.

The count of this clonotype is one. It may be a read error: a sequence one base away is much more abundant. The chain employs TRBV12-3 or TRBV12-4 and TRBJ1-3; 8 nucleotides line up with TRBD1. This CDR3 has 14 residues. J lost 8 bases, V lost 6 bases, and 9 bases had no gene match. As DNA, the CDR3 is TGTGCCAGCAGGTCTCCGGGGACAGGAGACACCATATATTTT. Translating gives CASRSPGTGDTIYF.

V gene TRBV20-1 combines with J gene TRBJ2-1; possible D gene TRBD2, 5 bases. This CDR3 region has 13 residues. Germline CDR1 is DFQATT and CDR2 is SNEGSKA (reference sequence). V was pared by 3 bases and J by 11 bases, with 17 bases between. The CDR3 protein is CSASRGSGDKQFF. The CDR3 region has the DNA TGCAGTGCTAGCAGAGGGTCTGGGGATAAGCAGTTCTTC.